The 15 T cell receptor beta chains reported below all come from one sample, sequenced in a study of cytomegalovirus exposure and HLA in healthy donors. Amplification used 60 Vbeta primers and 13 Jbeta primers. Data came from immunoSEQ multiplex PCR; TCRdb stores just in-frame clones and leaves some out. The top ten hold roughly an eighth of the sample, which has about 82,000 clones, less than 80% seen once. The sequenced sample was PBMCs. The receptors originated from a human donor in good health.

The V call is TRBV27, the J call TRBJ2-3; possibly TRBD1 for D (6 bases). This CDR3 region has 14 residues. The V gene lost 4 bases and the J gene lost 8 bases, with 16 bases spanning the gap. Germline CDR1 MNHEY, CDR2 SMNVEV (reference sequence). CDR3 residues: CASSSSQGLGTQYF. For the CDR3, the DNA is TGTGCCAGCAGTTCCTCACAGGGTTTAGGTACGCAGTATTTT.

CDR3 DNA: TGTGCCAGCAGCTTAAGTAGGTCAGGGTGGACTGAAGCTTTCTTT. Its translation is CASSLSRSGWTEAFF. The chain employs TRBV7-6 and TRBJ1-1, with D tentatively TRBD1 (5 bases). With 2 bases removed from V and 5 bases from J, the gap between germline ends came to 15 bases. The CDR3 is 15 amino acids. The germline V gene encodes CDR1 SGHVS and CDR2 FNYEAQ. Full variable domain (rest looked up from reference TRBV7-6 and TRBJ1-1): GAGVSQSPRYKVTKRGQDVALRCDPISGHVSLYWYRQALGQGPEFLTYFNYEAQQDKSGLPNDRFSAERPEGSISTLTIQRTEQRDSAMYRCASSLSRSGWTEAFFGQGTRLTVV.

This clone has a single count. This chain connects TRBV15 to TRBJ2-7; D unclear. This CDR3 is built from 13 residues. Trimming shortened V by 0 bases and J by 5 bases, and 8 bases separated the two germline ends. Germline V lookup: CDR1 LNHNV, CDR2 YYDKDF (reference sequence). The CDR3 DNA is TGTGCCACCAGCAGAGATAGTTTCGACGAGCAGTACTTC. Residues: CATSRDSFDEQYF.

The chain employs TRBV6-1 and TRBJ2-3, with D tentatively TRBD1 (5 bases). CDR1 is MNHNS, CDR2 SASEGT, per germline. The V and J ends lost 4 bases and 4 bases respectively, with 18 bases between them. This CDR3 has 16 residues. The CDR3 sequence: CASSAPDTGMSDTQYF. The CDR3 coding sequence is TGTGCCAGCAGTGCCCCCGATACAGGCATGTCAGATACGCAGTATTTT.

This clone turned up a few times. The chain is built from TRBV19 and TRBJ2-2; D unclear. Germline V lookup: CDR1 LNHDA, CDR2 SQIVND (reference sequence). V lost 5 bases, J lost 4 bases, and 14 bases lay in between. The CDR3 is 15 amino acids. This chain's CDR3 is CASSPTDPSTGELFF. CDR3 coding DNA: TGTGCCAGTAGTCCTACAGACCCGAGCACCGGGGAGCTGTTTTTT.

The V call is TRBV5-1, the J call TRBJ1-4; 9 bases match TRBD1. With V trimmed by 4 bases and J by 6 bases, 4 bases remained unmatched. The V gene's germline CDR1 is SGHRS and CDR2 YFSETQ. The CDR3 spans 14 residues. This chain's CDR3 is CASSLTGGDEKLFF. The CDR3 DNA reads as TGCGCCAGCAGCCTGACAGGGGGAGATGAAAAACTGTTTTTT.

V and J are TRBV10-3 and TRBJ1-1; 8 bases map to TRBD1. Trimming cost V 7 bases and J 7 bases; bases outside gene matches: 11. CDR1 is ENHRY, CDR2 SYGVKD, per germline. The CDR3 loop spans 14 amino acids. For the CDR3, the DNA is TGTGCCATCACCGCACAATCAGGGGGCGGTGAAGCTTTCTTT. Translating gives CAITAQSGGGEAFF.

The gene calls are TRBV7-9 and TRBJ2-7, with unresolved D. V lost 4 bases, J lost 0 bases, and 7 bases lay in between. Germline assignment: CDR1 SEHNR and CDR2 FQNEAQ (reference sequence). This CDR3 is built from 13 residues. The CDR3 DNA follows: TGTGCCAGCAGCTCAGAAAGCTCCTACGAGCAGTACTTC. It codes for CASSSESSYEQYF.

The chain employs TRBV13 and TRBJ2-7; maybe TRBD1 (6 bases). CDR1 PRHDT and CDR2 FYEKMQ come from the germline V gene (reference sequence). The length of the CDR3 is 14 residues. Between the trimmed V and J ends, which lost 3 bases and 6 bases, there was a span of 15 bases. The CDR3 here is CASSFTNRVAEQYF. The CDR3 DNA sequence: TGTGCCAGCAGCTTTACTAACAGGGTGGCCGAGCAGTACTTC.

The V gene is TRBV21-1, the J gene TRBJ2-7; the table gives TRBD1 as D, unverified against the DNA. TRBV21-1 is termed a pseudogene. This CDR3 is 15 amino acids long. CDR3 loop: CASSTRDRSSYEQYF. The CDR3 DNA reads TGTGCCAGCAGCACTCGGGACAGGAGCTCCTACGAGCAGTACTTC.

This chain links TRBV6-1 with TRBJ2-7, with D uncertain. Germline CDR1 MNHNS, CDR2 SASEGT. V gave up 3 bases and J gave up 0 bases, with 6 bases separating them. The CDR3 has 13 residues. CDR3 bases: TGTGCCAGCAGTGACAGAAGCTCCTACGAGCAGTACTTC. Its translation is CASSDRSSYEQYF.

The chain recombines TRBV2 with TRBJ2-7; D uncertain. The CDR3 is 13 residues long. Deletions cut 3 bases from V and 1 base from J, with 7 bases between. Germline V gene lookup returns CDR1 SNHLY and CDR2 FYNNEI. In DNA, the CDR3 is TGTGCCAGCAGTGATGTGACATCCTACGAGCAGTACTTC. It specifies CASSDVTSYEQYF.

CDR3 in DNA: TGCGCCAGCAGCTTAGACCAGGGGAGGGGGGGAAACACTGAAGCTTTCTTT. It is translated as CASSLDQGRGGNTEAFF. The rearrangement joins TRBV5-1 to TRBJ1-1, with D perhaps TRBD1 (6 bases). CDR3 length: 17 amino acids. The germline V gene encodes CDR1 SGHRS and CDR2 YFSETQ. Trimming removed 2 bases from V and 2 bases from J, with 19 bases in between.

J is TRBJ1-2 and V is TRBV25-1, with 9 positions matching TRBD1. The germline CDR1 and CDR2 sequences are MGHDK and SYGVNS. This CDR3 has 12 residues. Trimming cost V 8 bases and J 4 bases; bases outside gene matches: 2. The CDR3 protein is CASSGQGYGYTF. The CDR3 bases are TGTGCCAGCTCGGGACAGGGCTATGGCTACACCTTC.

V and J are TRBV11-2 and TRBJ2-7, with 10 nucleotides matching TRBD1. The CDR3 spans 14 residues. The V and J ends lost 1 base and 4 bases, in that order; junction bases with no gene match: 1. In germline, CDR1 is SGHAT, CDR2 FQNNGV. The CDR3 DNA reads TGTGCCAGCAGCTTAGGGGACAGGGGTTACGAGCAGTACTTC. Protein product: CASSLGDRGYEQYF. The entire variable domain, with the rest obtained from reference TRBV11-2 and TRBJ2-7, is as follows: EAGVAQSPRYKIIEKRQSVAFWCNPISGHATLYWYQQILGQGPKLLIQFQNNGVVDDSQLPKDRFSAERLKGVDSTLKIQPAKLEDSAVYLCASSLGDRGYEQYFGPGTRLTVT.